A selection of T cell receptor beta chains follows, all from one sample in a study of breast tumors, draining lymph nodes, adjacent tissues. TCRdb reanalysed the multiplex PCR reads using MiXCR and keeps one entry per CDR3 protein. This table has 20,000 to 25,000 distinct CDR3 sequences, approximately 40% appearing once. Sequenced input: breast tumor tissue. Every receptor here comes from a female donor with breast cancer. Some clones in this sample may be carry-over from other donors' samples. The CDR3 runs from the conserved cysteine through the conserved F or W. A D gene is named only where the DNA matches it firmly. Clone sizes are given selectively: once, few, many, or a class where the clone is expanded.

d_call | clone_size | j_call | cdr3_length | v_call | cdr3_aa | cdr3_nt
NA | medium-sized | TRBJ1-6 | 15 | TRBV30 | CAWSSMTGSGSPLHF | TGTGCCTGGAGTTCCATGACAGGCTCGGGCTCACCCCTCCACTTT
NA | many | TRBJ1-2 | 14 | TRBV30 | CAWSNRAPPAGYTF | TGTGCCTGGAGTAACCGGGCCCCACCTGCCGGCTACACCTTC
NA | NA | TRBJ1-2 | 19 | TRBV9 | CASSPDGGPRSYSNYGYTF | TGTGCCAGCAGCCCAGATGGGGGACCTAGATCTTATTCTAACTATGGCTACACCTTC
NA | NA | TRBJ1-6 | 12 | TRBV9 | CASSQGNSPLHF | TGTGCCAGCTCCCAGGGTAATTCACCCCTCCACTTT
NA | NA | TRBJ1-2 | 13 | TRBV14 | CASSQGTPYGYTF | TGTGCCAGCAGCCAAGGAACCCCTTATGGCTACACCTTC
NA | many | TRBJ2-2 | 15 | TRBV7-8 | CASSSRGGNTGELFF | TGTGCCAGCAGCTCCAGGGGGGGTAACACCGGGGAGCTGTTTTTT
NA | NA | TRBJ2-7 | 20 | TRBV20-1 | CSAIPAYSRRDTGSSYEQYF | TGCAGTGCCATCCCCGCCTATTCGCGACGAGATACCGGATCCTCCTACGAGCAGTACTTC
TRBD2 | NA | TRBJ2-7 | 18 | TRBV20-1 | CSAGGVGGGDSGRAEQYF | TGCAGTGCTGGAGGGGTTGGGGGGGGTGATAGCGGGAGGGCCGAGCAGTACTTC
NA | many | TRBJ1-4 | 13 | TRBV30 | CAWKKGEGEKLFF | TGTGCCTGGAAGAAGGGGGAAGGGGAAAAACTGTTTTTT
TRBD1 | NA | TRBJ1-6 | 16 | TRBV18 | CASSPGTGRERSPLHF | TGTGCCAGCTCCCCCGGGACAGGGCGCGAGAGGTCACCCCTCCACTTT
TRBD2 | medium-sized | TRBJ2-2 | 15 | TRBV5-1 | CATPLRTSGAPELFF | TGCGCCACCCCATTGCGGACTAGCGGGGCCCCGGAGCTGTTTTTT
TRBD2 | NA | TRBJ2-3 | 11 | TRBV9 | CASSPRTSGSF | TGTGCCAGCAGCCCAAGAACTAGCGGGTCTTTT
TRBD2 | NA | TRBJ2-1 | 11 | TRBV30 | CAWTSGDEQFF | TGTGCCTGGACTAGCGGGGATGAGCAGTTCTTC
NA | NA | TRBJ2-7 | 13 | TRBV6-1 | CASSETQIGEQYF | TGTGCCAGCAGTGAAACGCAGATAGGCGAGCAGTACTTC
TRBD1 | many | TRBJ2-5 | 14 | TRBV19 | CASSPKQGAETQYF | TGTGCCAGTAGCCCAAAACAGGGGGCGGAGACCCAGTACTTC
TRBD2 | few | TRBJ2-1 | 15 | TRBV29-1 | CSSSSSGRAENEQFF | TGCAGCTCCTCAAGTAGCGGGAGGGCTGAAAATGAGCAGTTCTTC
TRBD1 | NA | TRBJ2-2 | 15 | TRBV13 | CASSFPDRATGELFF | TGTGCCAGCAGCTTTCCCGACAGGGCCACCGGGGAGCTGTTTTTT
NA | NA | TRBJ2-7 | 15 | TRBV2 | CASSGVTVRSYEQYF | TGTGCCAGCAGTGGGGTAACCGTACGTTCCTACGAGCAGTACTTC
NA | NA | TRBJ1-3 | 13 | TRBV2 | CASTVTAGNTIYF | TGTGCCAGCACAGTCACGGCTGGAAACACCATATATTTT
TRBD1 | once | TRBJ1-2 | 14 | TRBV29-1 | CSVDVPGTGVGYTF | TGCAGCGTCGATGTACCCGGGACAGGGGTCGGCTACACCTTC
NA | NA | TRBJ2-7 | 14 | TRBV10-2 | CASRDLRDNYEQYF | TGCGCCAGCAGGGATCTCCGGGACAACTACGAGCAGTACTTC
NA | many | TRBJ1-5 | 13 | TRBV20-1 | CSATGTLNQPQHF | TGCAGTGCTACCGGGACTCTCAATCAGCCCCAGCATTTT
NA | NA | TRBJ1-6 | 11 | TRBV9 | CASSANSPLHF | TGTGCCAGCAGCGCCAATTCACCCCTCCACTTT
NA | NA | TRBJ2-3 | 15 | TRBV10-3 | CAISESNRTPPTQYF | TGTGCCATCAGTGAGTCGAACCGGACACCCCCCACGCAGTATTTT
NA | few | TRBJ1-3 | 13 | TRBV5-5 | CASRPEAGNTIYF | TGTGCCAGCAGACCCGAAGCTGGAAACACCATATATTTT
NA | many | TRBJ2-5 | 18 | TRBV12-3/TRBV12-4 | CASSLGPLPGKYQETQYF | TGTGCCAGCAGTTTGGGTCCCCTGCCGGGAAAGTACCAAGAGACCCAGTACTTC
NA | few | TRBJ2-7 | 13 | TRBV29-1 | CSVAGALSYEQYF | TGCAGCGTTGCCGGGGCCTTGTCCTACGAGCAGTACTTC
NA | medium-sized | TRBJ2-3 | 18 | TRBV7-8 | CASSGFQGGVFSTDTQYF | TGTGCCAGCAGCGGATTTCAGGGGGGGGTCTTTAGCACAGATACGCAGTATTTT
NA | NA | TRBJ1-2 | 16 | TRBV29-1 | CSAPDPRGPVNYGYTF | TGCAGCGCCCCGGACCCCCGAGGGCCCGTAAACTATGGCTACACCTTC
NA | NA | TRBJ1-6 | 15 | TRBV7-9 | CASSLGTATDSPLHF | TGTGCCAGCAGCTTAGGGACAGCTACTGATTCACCCCTCCACTTT
NA | few | TRBJ2-3 | 16 | TRBV2 | CASSELGGGRTDTQYF | TGTGCCAGCAGTGAACTGGGCGGGGGCCGCACAGATACGCAGTATTTT
NA | many | TRBJ2-7 | 11 | TRBV14 | CASSQNYEQYF | TGTGCCAGCAGCCAAAATTACGAGCAGTACTTC
NA | NA | TRBJ2-7 | 13 | TRBV7-9 | CASRPEPYYEQYF | TGTGCCAGCAGACCCGAACCTTACTACGAGCAGTACTTC
NA | NA | TRBJ2-3 | 14 | TRBV20-1 | CSAAGVSRTDTQYF | TGCAGTGCCGCAGGGGTCAGTCGCACAGATACGCAGTATTTT
NA | NA | TRBJ1-2 | 18 | TRBV25-1 | CASSDPHIQGLKNYGYTF | TGTGCCAGCAGTGATCCTCATATACAGGGCCTGAAGAACTATGGCTACACCTTC
NA | NA | TRBJ1-5 | 14 | TRBV18 | CASSPGQVVGPQHF | TGTGCCAGCTCACCCGGCCAGGTTGTTGGGCCCCAGCATTTT
NA | NA | TRBJ1-6 | 14 | TRBV5-1 | CASSLDGDLTPLHF | TGCGCCAGCAGCTTGGATGGGGATTTGACCCCCCTCCACTTT
NA | many | TRBJ2-2 | 14 | TRBV12-3/TRBV12-4 | CASSFDQVAGELFF | TGTGCCAGCAGTTTCGATCAGGTTGCCGGGGAGCTGTTTTTT
NA | NA | TRBJ1-6 | 15 | TRBV6-5 | CASSYKVSYNSPLHF | TGTGCCAGCAGTTACAAGGTCTCCTATAATTCACCCCTCCACTTT
TRBD1 | many | TRBJ1-2 | 15 | TRBV7-2 | CASSLDTGENYGYTF | TGTGCCAGCAGCTTAGATACAGGGGAGAACTATGGCTACACCTTC
TRBD1 | NA | TRBJ1-4 | 14 | TRBV25-1 | CASSGGTGGEKLFF | TGTGCCAGCAGTGGCGGGACAGGGGGTGAAAAACTGTTTTTT
TRBD2 | many | TRBJ2-7 | 14 | TRBV10-2 | CASKRSGGPYEQYF | TGCGCCAGCAAGAGAAGCGGGGGACCCTACGAGCAGTACTTC
TRBD1 | NA | TRBJ1-2 | 14 | TRBV6-5 | CASSRTGAWYGYTF | TGTGCCAGCAGCAGGACAGGGGCTTGGTATGGCTACACCTTC
TRBD2 | NA | TRBJ2-1 | 17 | TRBV4-2 | CASSQDRDSGSYNEQFF | TGTGCCAGCAGCCAAGACAGGGATAGCGGGAGCTACAATGAGCAGTTCTTC
NA | many | TRBJ2-3 | 15 | TRBV9 | CASSVGTTGGDTQYF | TGTGCCAGCAGCGTAGGCACTACCGGGGGAGATACGCAGTATTTT
NA | NA | TRBJ2-3 | 14 | TRBV5-1 | CASSLVGSSDTQYF | TGCGCCAGCAGCTTGGTCGGAAGCTCCGATACGCAGTATTTT
TRBD2 | few | TRBJ2-3 | 17 | TRBV5-1 | CASSRLTSGGNTDTQYF | TGCGCCAGCAGCCGATTGACTAGCGGGGGGAACACAGATACGCAGTATTTT
NA | NA | TRBJ2-7 | 16 | TRBV5-1 | CASRNTFRGRNGEQYF | TGCGCCAGCAGGAATACCTTTCGGGGGCGTAATGGCGAGCAGTACTTC
TRBD1 | NA | TRBJ1-4 | 15 | TRBV28 | CASSLQNTGGSKLFF | TGTGCCAGCAGTTTACAAAATACAGGGGGCTCAAAACTGTTTTTT
TRBD2 | NA | TRBJ2-7 | 15 | TRBV25-1 | CASSDGSGGTYEQYF | TGTGCCAGCAGTGACGGTAGCGGGGGGACCTACGAGCAGTACTTC
NA | many | TRBJ1-3 | 14 | TRBV15 | CATSRGGTGNTIYF | TGTGCCACCAGCAGAGGTGGGACAGGAAACACCATATATTTT
NA | many | TRBJ2-7 | 15 | TRBV5-6 | CASTTQGGLYYEQYF | TGTGCCAGCACCACCCAAGGAGGTTTATACTACGAGCAGTACTTC
NA | NA | TRBJ2-7 | 13 | TRBV7-3 | CASSLEPYYEQYF | TGTGCCAGCAGCCTCGAACCTTACTACGAGCAGTACTTC
TRBD1 | once | TRBJ2-7 | 13 | TRBV20-1 | CSASQTGNYEQYF | TGCAGTGCTAGCCAGACAGGGAACTACGAGCAGTACTTC
NA | many | TRBJ1-5 | 17 | TRBV20-1 | CSAGNEGPPYSNQPQHF | TGCAGTGCTGGGAATGAGGGACCACCGTATAGCAATCAGCCCCAGCATTTT
TRBD2 | NA | TRBJ2-5 | 15 | TRBV11-2 | CASSLEPGGMETQYF | TGTGCCAGCAGCTTAGAGCCGGGGGGGATGGAGACCCAGTACTTC
NA | few | TRBJ2-3 | 12 | TRBV6-2/TRBV6-3 | CASSPGRDTQYF | TGTGCCAGCAGCCCCGGCCGGGATACGCAGTATTTT
NA | once | TRBJ2-3 | 17 | TRBV7-2 | CASSLVSSWRSTDTQYF | TGTGCCAGCAGCTTAGTTTCGAGCTGGAGGAGCACAGATACGCAGTATTTT
TRBD2 | NA | TRBJ2-1 | 14 | TRBV29-1 | CSVEDGAGGDEQFF | TGCAGCGTTGAAGATGGGGCGGGAGGAGATGAGCAGTTCTTC